This T cell receptor beta chain was identified during a study of cytomegalovirus exposure and HLA in healthy donors. Study results and limitations: According to an earlier analysis, most TCR beta V segments yielded productive rearrangements about 87% or about 30% of the time. Trimming of TCR beta V- and J-genes showed a link, identified in a later analysis, to a missense DCLRE1C variant. Sequencing depth roughly uniform across donors was assumed in presence/absence analyses. Researchers reported in a later analysis that common viral pathogens appeared linked to several top clusters.

With 60 Vbeta and 13 Jbeta primers, the PCR was carried out. TCRdb's copy holds only in-frame clones and misses some; the assay was immunoSEQ multiplex PCR. Among 200,000 or so clones, 75% to 90% were seen once, and the ten largest hold 6.5%. The trim removed 0 bases at V and 1 base at J, leaving 6 bases unmatched. Germline V lookup: CDR1 LNHNV, CDR2 YYDKDF (reference sequence). This CDR3 is built from 17 residues. To note about this clone: The antigen is not known.

This receptor was obtained from a woman between 45 and 65 years old in good health and CMV-seropositive. The sample comprised PBMCs. V is TRBV15 and J is TRBJ2-7; 10 bases align to TRBD2. Here the CDR3 reads CATSRELLAGRSYEQYF. The CDR3 DNA sequence: TGTGCCACCAGCAGAGAATTACTAGCGGGACGATCCTACGAGCAGTACTTC.